This paragraph covers one T cell receptor (beta chain) sequence. These data come from a study of blood T cell repertoires in COVID-19. About the study: Spain, Italy and the United States supplied samples that represented acute and convalescent COVID-19.

Profiled with immunoSEQ multiplex PCR; TCRdb holds only in-frame clones, not every one. This sample has approximately 270,000 clones, with over 75% found just once. Enrolled through a virtual design, the participants were between roughly 18 and 90 years of age and came from 24 US areas. Donors were grouped by their self-reported clinical history. The clonotype comes from a man between 40 and 49 years old who had recovered from COVID-19. Sequences were obtained from PBMCs or T cells enriched from blood (not recorded which).

The CDR3 sequence is CASSLSGVGNTIYF. CDR3 nucleotides: TGTGCCAGCAGCTTATCAGGGGTTGGAAACACCATATATTTT. V is TRBV7-9 and J is TRBJ1-3; D is possibly TRBD1 (6 bases). Per the germline V gene, CDR1 is SEHNR and CDR2 is FQNEAQ (reference sequence). The CDR3 loop spans 14 amino acids. The V and J ends lost 2 bases and 3 bases respectively, with 8 bases between them.